These T cell receptor beta chains were read from a single sample in a study of blood T cells in healthy people across ages. TCRdb reprocessed the 5' RACE reads with MiXCR, giving one entry per CDR3 protein. Of roughly 680,000 distinct CDR3 sequences listed, approximately 50% are singletons. Sequencing was carried out using blood. These receptors were taken from a woman between 55 and 75 years old in good health. Each CDR3 is given with its conserved first and last residue. The D gene is left open where the match is weak. A row's size may be missing; if present it is once, few, many or a size class.

J gene: TRBJ2-1
clone size: few
V gene: TRBV20-1
D gene: .
CDR3 protein: CSATNRESRFGEQFF
CDR3 DNA: TGCAGTGCCACTAACAGGGAAAGCAGGTTTGGTGAGCAGTTCTTC

J gene: TRBJ2-2
clone size: .
V gene: TRBV24-1
D gene: .
CDR3 protein: CATSDFKAVGYTGELFF
CDR3 DNA: TGTGCCACCAGTGATTTTAAGGCGGTGGGTTACACCGGGGAGCTGTTTTTT

J gene: TRBJ2-1
clone size: .
V gene: TRBV21-1
D gene: .
CDR3 protein: CAGSSRTIRKTQFF
CDR3 DNA: TGTGCCGGCAGTAGTAGGACCATCCGGAAGACCCAGTTCTTC

J gene: TRBJ2-1
clone size: once
V gene: TRBV9
D gene: .
CDR3 protein: CASSVASTAFLSYNEQFF
CDR3 DNA: TGTGCCAGCAGCGTAGCTTCGACAGCCTTCCTCTCCTACAATGAGCAGTTCTTC

J gene: TRBJ1-2
clone size: .
V gene: TRBV5-6
D gene: TRBD1
CDR3 protein: CASSPGTGATYGYTF
CDR3 DNA: TGTGCCAGCAGCCCCGGGACAGGGGCTACTTATGGCTACACCTTC

J gene: TRBJ2-6
clone size: .
V gene: TRBV12-3/TRBV12-4
D gene: .
CDR3 protein: CASTYGVSGANVLTF
CDR3 DNA: TGTGCCAGCACCTACGGGGTATCCGGGGCCAACGTCCTGACTTTC

J gene: TRBJ2-5
clone size: .
V gene: TRBV7-2
D gene: .
CDR3 protein: CASSSQNRVGTQYF
CDR3 DNA: TGTGCCAGCAGCTCTCAGAACAGGGTTGGGACCCAGTACTTC

J gene: TRBJ1-2
clone size: .
V gene: TRBV7-8
D gene: .
CDR3 protein: CASSHRQALSYGYTF
CDR3 DNA: TGTGCCAGCAGCCATCGACAGGCTTTGAGCTATGGCTACACCTTC

J gene: TRBJ2-7
clone size: once
V gene: TRBV7-3
D gene: .
CDR3 protein: CASDRGSSYNEQYF
CDR3 DNA: TGTGCCAGCGACCGGGGGAGCTCCTACAATGAGCAGTACTTC

J gene: TRBJ2-7
clone size: few
V gene: TRBV20-1
D gene: .
CDR3 protein: CSARGFGTNYEQYF
CDR3 DNA: TGCAGTGCTAGAGGTTTTGGGACAAACTACGAGCAGTACTTC

J gene: TRBJ1-1
clone size: few
V gene: TRBV6-2/TRBV6-3
D gene: .
CDR3 protein: CASRSLRGSRENTEAFF
CDR3 DNA: TGTGCCAGCAGGTCCCTAAGGGGAAGTAGAGAGAACACTGAAGCTTTCTTT

J gene: TRBJ1-1
clone size: few
V gene: TRBV27
D gene: .
CDR3 protein: CASSDQGEAFF
CDR3 DNA: TGTGCCAGCAGTGACCAGGGAGAAGCTTTCTTT

J gene: TRBJ2-3
clone size: few
V gene: TRBV15
D gene: .
CDR3 protein: CATSREWRSTDTQYF
CDR3 DNA: TGTGCCACCAGCAGAGAGTGGCGGAGCACAGATACGCAGTATTTT

J gene: TRBJ2-5
clone size: .
V gene: TRBV5-4
D gene: .
CDR3 protein: CASSLGGGLRAGETQYF
CDR3 DNA: TGTGCCAGCAGCTTGGGAGGGGGTCTGCGGGCTGGGGAGACCCAGTACTTC

J gene: TRBJ2-7
clone size: .
V gene: TRBV12-3/TRBV12-4
D gene: TRBD1
CDR3 protein: CASSVRDRGPYEQYF
CDR3 DNA: TGTGCCAGCAGTGTCCGGGACAGGGGGCCGTACGAGCAGTACTTC

J gene: TRBJ1-1
clone size: .
V gene: TRBV5-1
D gene: .
CDR3 protein: CASSLDRVGREAFF
CDR3 DNA: TGCGCCAGCAGCTTGGACCGCGTCGGCCGTGAAGCTTTCTTT

J gene: TRBJ1-5
clone size: .
V gene: TRBV20-1
D gene: .
CDR3 protein: CSARAQSSSNQPQHF
CDR3 DNA: TGCAGTGCTAGAGCTCAGAGCTCTAGCAATCAGCCCCAGCATTTT

J gene: TRBJ1-1
clone size: few
V gene: TRBV7-8
D gene: .
CDR3 protein: CASSPSEQANTEAFF
CDR3 DNA: TGTGCCAGCAGCCCTAGCGAACAGGCGAACACTGAAGCTTTCTTT

J gene: TRBJ1-2
clone size: .
V gene: TRBV7-9
D gene: TRBD1
CDR3 protein: CASSSGTGIDGYTF
CDR3 DNA: TGTGCCAGCAGCTCGGGGACAGGTATCGATGGCTACACCTTC

J gene: TRBJ2-3
clone size: .
V gene: TRBV29-1
D gene: TRBD2
CDR3 protein: CSARTSGGTGTQYF
CDR3 DNA: TGCAGCGCCCGTACTAGCGGGGGTACAGGTACGCAGTATTTT

J gene: TRBJ2-5
clone size: few
V gene: TRBV12-5
D gene: .
CDR3 protein: CASGSPQQGAYQETQYF
CDR3 DNA: TGTGCTAGTGGTTCCCCCCAACAGGGCGCGTACCAAGAGACCCAGTACTTC

J gene: TRBJ2-7
clone size: few
V gene: TRBV7-9
D gene: TRBD1
CDR3 protein: CASSSDRGGTYEQYF
CDR3 DNA: TGTGCCAGCAGCTCTGACAGGGGGGGGACCTACGAGCAGTACTTC

J gene: TRBJ2-7
clone size: .
V gene: TRBV21-1
D gene: .
CDR3 protein: CASILVHPSYEQYF
CDR3 DNA: TGTGCCAGCATCCTAGTTCATCCGTCCTACGAGCAGTACTTC

J gene: TRBJ1-2
clone size: .
V gene: TRBV18
D gene: .
CDR3 protein: CASSPDSGGYGYTF
CDR3 DNA: TGTGCCAGCTCACCAGACAGTGGCGGCTATGGCTACACCTTC

J gene: TRBJ2-7
clone size: .
V gene: TRBV7-2
D gene: .
CDR3 protein: CASSSASGAVSSYEQYF
CDR3 DNA: TGTGCCAGCAGCTCGGCCTCAGGGGCAGTTAGCTCCTACGAGCAGTACTTC

J gene: TRBJ1-2
clone size: .
V gene: TRBV7-3
D gene: .
CDR3 protein: CASSGHTREGYTF
CDR3 DNA: TGTGCCAGCAGCGGCCACACTAGGGAAGGCTACACCTTC